The clone carrying this TCR beta chain was seen more than once but under ten times. Its target is not known. Every HIV-positive participant received treatment in the United States. Held in samples before DNA extraction were about 0.85-11 million cryopreserved PBMC. The record originates from a study of long-term antiretroviral therapy in people with HIV. Study-wide context: The oldest specimens predate the 2015 immediate-ART recommendation by about a decade. General study results and limits: Clonotypes expanded prior to ART showed repertoire dominance at all sampled time points.

This CDR3 is 15 amino acids long. The V end lost 5 bases, the J end lost 4 bases, and 19 bases lay between the germline ends. From germline, CDR1 is SGDLS and CDR2 YYNGEE. It was version v3.0 of the immunoSEQ assay that was run at survey level. Clones were read by immunoSEQ multiplex PCR, and TCRdb kept only the in-frame ones, dropping some. This table holds 20,000 to 25,000 clones, around 82% found once. The V gene is TRBV9, the J gene TRBJ2-7; D might be TRBD2 (7 bases). The clonotype was recovered from a woman in her 30s with HIV. The specimen comprised unsorted PBMCs, sampled 2.9 years after starting antiretroviral therapy. CDR3 sequence: CASRRGEGDRYEQYF. The CDR3 nucleotides read TGTGCCAGCAGACGTGGGGAGGGGGATCGATACGAGCAGTACTTC.